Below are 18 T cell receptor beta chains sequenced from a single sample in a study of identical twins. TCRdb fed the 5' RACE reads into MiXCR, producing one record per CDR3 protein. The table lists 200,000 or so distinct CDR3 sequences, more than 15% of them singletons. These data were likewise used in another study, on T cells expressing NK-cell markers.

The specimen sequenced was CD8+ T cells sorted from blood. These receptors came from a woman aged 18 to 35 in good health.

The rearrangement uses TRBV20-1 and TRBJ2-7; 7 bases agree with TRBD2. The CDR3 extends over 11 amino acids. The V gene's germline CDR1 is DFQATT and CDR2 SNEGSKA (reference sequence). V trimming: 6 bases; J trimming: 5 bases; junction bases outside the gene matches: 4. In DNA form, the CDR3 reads TGCAGTGCGGGGGGGTCCAACGAGCAGTACTTC. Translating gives CSAGGSNEQYF.

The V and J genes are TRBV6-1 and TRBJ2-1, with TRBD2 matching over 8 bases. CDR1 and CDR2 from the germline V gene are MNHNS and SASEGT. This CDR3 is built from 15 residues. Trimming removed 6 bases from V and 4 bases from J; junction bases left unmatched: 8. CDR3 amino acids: CASSLLTGGYNEQFF. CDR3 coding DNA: TGTGCCAGCAGCCTACTAACGGGAGGGTACAATGAGCAGTTCTTC.

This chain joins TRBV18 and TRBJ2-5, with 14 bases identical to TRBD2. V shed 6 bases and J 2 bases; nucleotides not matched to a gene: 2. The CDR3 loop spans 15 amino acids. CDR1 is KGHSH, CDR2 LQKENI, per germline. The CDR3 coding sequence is TGTGCCAGCTCTGGACTAGCGGGAGGACAAGAGACCCAGTACTTC. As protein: CASSGLAGGQETQYF.

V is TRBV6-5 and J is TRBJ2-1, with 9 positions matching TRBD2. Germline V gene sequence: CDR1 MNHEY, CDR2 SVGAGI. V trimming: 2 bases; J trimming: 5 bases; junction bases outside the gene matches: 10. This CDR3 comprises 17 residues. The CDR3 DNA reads TGTGCCAGCAGTTACGGACTTACTAGCGGGCAGGACAATGAGCAGTTCTTC. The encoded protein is CASSYGLTSGQDNEQFF.

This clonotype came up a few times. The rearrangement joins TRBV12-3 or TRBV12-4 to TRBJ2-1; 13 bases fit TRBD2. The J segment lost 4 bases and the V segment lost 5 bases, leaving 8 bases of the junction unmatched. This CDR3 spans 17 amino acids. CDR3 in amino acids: CASSLGTSGEGYNEQFF. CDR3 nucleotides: TGTGCCAGCAGTCTCGGGACTAGCGGGGAAGGTTACAATGAGCAGTTCTTC.

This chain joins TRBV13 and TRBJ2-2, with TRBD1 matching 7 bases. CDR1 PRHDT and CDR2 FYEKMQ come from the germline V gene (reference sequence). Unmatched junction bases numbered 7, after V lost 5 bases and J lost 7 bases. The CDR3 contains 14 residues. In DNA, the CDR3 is TGTGCCAGCAGCAGCAGACAGGGAATCGGGGAGCTGTTTTTT. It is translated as CASSSRQGIGELFF. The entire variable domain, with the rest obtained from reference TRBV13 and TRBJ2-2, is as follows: AAGVIQSPRHLIKEKRETATLKCYPIPRHDTVYWYQQGPGQDPQFLISFYEKMQSDKGSIPDRFSAQQFSDYHSELNMSSLELGDSALYFCASSSRQGIGELFFGEGSRLTVL.

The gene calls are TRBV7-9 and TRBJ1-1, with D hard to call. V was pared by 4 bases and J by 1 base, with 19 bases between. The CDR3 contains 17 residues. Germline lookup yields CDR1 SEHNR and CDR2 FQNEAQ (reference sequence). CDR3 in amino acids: CASSSSPNGLANTEAFF. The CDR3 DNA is TGTGCCAGCAGCTCCAGCCCCAATGGCTTGGCGAACACTGAAGCTTTCTTT. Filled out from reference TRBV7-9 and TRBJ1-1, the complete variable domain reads DTGVSQNPRHKITKRGQNVTFRCDPISEHNRLYWYRQTLGQGPEFLTYFQNEAQLEKSRLLSDRFSAERPKGSFSTLEIQRTEQGDSAMYLCASSSSPNGLANTEAFFGQGTRLTVV.

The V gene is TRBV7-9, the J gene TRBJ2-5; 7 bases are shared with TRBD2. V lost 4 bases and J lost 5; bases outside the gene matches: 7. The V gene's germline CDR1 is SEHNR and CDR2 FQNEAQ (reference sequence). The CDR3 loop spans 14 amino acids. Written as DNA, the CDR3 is TGTGCCAGCAGCTGGACTAGATGGGGGGAGACCCAGTACTTC. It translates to CASSWTRWGETQYF.

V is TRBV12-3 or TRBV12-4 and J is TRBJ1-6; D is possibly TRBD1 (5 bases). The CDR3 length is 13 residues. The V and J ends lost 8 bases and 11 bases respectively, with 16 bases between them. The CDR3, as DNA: TGTGCCAGCGGGTACGGGGGTCCGACACCCCTCCACTTT. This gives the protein CASGYGGPTPLHF.

CDR3 sequence: CASSLGLTSGPQHF. The CDR3 DNA reads as TGTGCCAGCAGTTTAGGTCTGACCTCGGGGCCCCAGCATTTT. This rearrangement joins TRBV27 to TRBJ1-5; D is unresolved. The germline V gene has CDR1 MNHEY and CDR2 SMNVEV (reference sequence). V gave up 2 bases and J gave up 9 bases, with 14 bases separating them. This CDR3 comprises 14 residues.

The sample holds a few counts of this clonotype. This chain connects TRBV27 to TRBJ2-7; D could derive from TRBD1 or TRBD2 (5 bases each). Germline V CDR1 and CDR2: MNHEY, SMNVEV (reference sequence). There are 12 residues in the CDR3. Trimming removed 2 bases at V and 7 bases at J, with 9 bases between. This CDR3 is CASSLRGDEQYF. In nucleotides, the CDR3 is TGTGCCAGCAGTTTAAGAGGGGATGAGCAGTACTTC.

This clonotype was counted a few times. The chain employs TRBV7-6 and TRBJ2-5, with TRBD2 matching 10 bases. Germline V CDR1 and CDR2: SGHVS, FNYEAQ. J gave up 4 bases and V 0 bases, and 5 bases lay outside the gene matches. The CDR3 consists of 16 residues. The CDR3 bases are TGTGCCAGCAGCTTAGCGGGAGTAGCGGGAGGAGAGACCCAGTACTTC. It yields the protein CASSLAGVAGGETQYF. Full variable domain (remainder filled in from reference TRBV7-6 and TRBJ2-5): GAGVSQSPRYKVTKRGQDVALRCDPISGHVSLYWYRQALGQGPEFLTYFNYEAQQDKSGLPNDRFSAERPEGSISTLTIQRTEQRDSAMYRCASSLAGVAGGETQYFGPGTRLLVL.

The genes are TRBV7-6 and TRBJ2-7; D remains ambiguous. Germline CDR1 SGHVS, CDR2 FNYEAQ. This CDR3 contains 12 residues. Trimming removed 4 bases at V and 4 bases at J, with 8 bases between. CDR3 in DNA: TGTGCCAGCAGCTCTTGGTTGTACGAGCAGTACTTC. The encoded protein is CASSSWLYEQYF.

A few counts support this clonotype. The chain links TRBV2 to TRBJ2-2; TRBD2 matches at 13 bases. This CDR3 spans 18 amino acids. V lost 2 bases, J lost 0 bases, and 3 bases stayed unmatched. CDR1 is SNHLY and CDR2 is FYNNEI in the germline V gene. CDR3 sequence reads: CASSEYGLAGANTGELFF. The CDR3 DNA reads TGTGCCAGCAGTGAATACGGACTAGCGGGGGCGAACACCGGGGAGCTGTTTTTT.

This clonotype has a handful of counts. The CDR3 DNA is TGCAGTGCTAGAGTCCTGGGGCAGGGGCCGATCCACTTCTCCTACGAGCAGTACTTC. This translates into CSARVLGQGPIHFSYEQYF. This chain uses TRBV20-1 with TRBJ2-7; possible D gene TRBD1, 6 bases. The CDR3 totals 19 residues. V lost 1 base, J lost 0 bases, and 25 bases lay in between. CDR1 is DFQATT, CDR2 SNEGSKA, per germline (reference sequence).

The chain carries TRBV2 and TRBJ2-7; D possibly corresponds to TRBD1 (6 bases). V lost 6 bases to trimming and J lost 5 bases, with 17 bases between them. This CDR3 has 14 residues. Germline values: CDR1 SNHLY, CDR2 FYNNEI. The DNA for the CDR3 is TGTGCCAGCAGGCAGGGGAGATATTTAGACGAGCAGTACTTC. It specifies CASRQGRYLDEQYF.

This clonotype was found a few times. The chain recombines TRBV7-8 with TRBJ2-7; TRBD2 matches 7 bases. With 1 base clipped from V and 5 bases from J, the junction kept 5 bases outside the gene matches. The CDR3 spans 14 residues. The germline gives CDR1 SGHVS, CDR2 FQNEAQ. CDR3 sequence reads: CASSLGGRANEQYF. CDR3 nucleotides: TGTGCCAGCAGCTTAGGCGGGAGAGCCAACGAGCAGTACTTC.

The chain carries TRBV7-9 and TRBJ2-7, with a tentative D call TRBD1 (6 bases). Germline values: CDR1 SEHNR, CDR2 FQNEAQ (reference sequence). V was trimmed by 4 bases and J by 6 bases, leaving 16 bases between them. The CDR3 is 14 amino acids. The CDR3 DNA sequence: TGTGCCAGCAGCTCAGGACAGCTTTCGTCCGAGCAGTACTTC. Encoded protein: CASSSGQLSSEQYF.